A selection of T cell receptor beta chains follows, all from one sample in a study of T cell repertoires in cytomegalovirus infection. TCRdb independently ran MiXCR on the reads; one entry per CDR3 protein. The table has some 920,000 distinct CDR3 sequences, around 31% seen once. For these receptors, no antigen is known. This specimen was cultured CD8+ T cells from PBMCs, taken from culture after CMV antigen stimulation. The source is a human donor in good health (CMV status not recorded). Some clones in this sample may be carry-over from other donors' samples. The CDR3 runs from the conserved cysteine through the conserved F or W. Fields, in order: CDR3 protein, J gene, V gene, clone size. Only some rows state a clone size, as once, few, many or a class for expanded clones.

CDR3 protein: CSARDRAASTDTQYF
J gene: TRBJ2-3
V gene: TRBV20-1
clone size: few

CDR3 protein: CASSITQGNTEAFF
J gene: TRBJ1-1
V gene: TRBV19
clone size: -

CDR3 protein: CASSQGAADGQPQHF
J gene: TRBJ1-5
V gene: TRBV4-1
clone size: -

CDR3 protein: CASMGNNSPLHF
J gene: TRBJ1-6
V gene: TRBV5-1
clone size: -

CDR3 protein: CASSLGTKVYEQYF
J gene: TRBJ2-7
V gene: TRBV27
clone size: -

CDR3 protein: CASSQGGGDYEQYF
J gene: TRBJ2-7
V gene: TRBV4-1
clone size: -

CDR3 protein: CASRPGVGTGELFF
J gene: TRBJ2-2
V gene: TRBV27
clone size: -

CDR3 protein: CASSLNSGASYNEQFF
J gene: TRBJ2-1
V gene: TRBV7-2
clone size: many

CDR3 protein: CASSPRDKLFYEQYF
J gene: TRBJ2-7
V gene: TRBV7-9
clone size: -

CDR3 protein: CASSSGEGNTEAFF
J gene: TRBJ1-1
V gene: TRBV5-1
clone size: -

CDR3 protein: CASSPPGADQPQHF
J gene: TRBJ1-5
V gene: TRBV28
clone size: many

CDR3 protein: CASSPGGGLEDSPLHF
J gene: TRBJ1-6
V gene: TRBV7-2
clone size: many

CDR3 protein: CSVGRPNRGQWGEQFF
J gene: TRBJ2-1
V gene: TRBV29-1
clone size: -

CDR3 protein: CASSETRATNEKLFF
J gene: TRBJ1-4
V gene: TRBV10-1
clone size: -

CDR3 protein: CASSVGTDGNTEAFF
J gene: TRBJ1-1
V gene: TRBV9
clone size: few

CDR3 protein: CASSQVAGGEDTQYF
J gene: TRBJ2-3
V gene: TRBV4-2
clone size: -

CDR3 protein: CASSQVQDSTNEKLFF
J gene: TRBJ1-4
V gene: TRBV4-1
clone size: many

CDR3 protein: CASVPGQGVKGEAFF
J gene: TRBJ1-1
V gene: TRBV19
clone size: -

CDR3 protein: CAVQDRVEAFF
J gene: TRBJ1-1
V gene: TRBV5-4
clone size: few

CDR3 protein: CASSEGRTRTTEAFF
J gene: TRBJ1-1
V gene: TRBV2
clone size: few

CDR3 protein: CAISRGTGANVLTF
J gene: TRBJ2-6
V gene: TRBV7-9
clone size: -

CDR3 protein: CASSEFGQSYGYTF
J gene: TRBJ1-2
V gene: TRBV25-1
clone size: -

CDR3 protein: CASSIDPGTEAFF
J gene: TRBJ1-1
V gene: TRBV19
clone size: few